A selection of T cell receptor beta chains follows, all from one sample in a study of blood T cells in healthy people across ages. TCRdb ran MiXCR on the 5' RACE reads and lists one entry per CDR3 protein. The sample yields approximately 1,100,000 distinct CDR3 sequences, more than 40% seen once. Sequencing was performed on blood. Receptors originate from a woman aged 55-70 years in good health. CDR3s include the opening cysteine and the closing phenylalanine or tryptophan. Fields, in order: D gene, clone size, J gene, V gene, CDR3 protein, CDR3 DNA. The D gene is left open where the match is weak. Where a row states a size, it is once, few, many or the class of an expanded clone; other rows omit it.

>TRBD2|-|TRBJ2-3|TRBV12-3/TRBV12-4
CASSFLAGIDDTQYF
TGTGCCAGCAGTTTCCTAGCGGGAATTGACGATACGCAGTATTTT
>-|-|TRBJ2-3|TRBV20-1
CSARPAGRTYGTDTQYF
TGCAGTGCTAGGCCGGCGGGTAGGACTTACGGCACAGATACGCAGTATTTT
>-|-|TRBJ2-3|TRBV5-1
CASSYASERTDTQYF
TGCGCCAGCAGCTATGCTAGCGAGCGCACAGATACGCAGTATTTT
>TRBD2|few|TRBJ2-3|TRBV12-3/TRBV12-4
CASSYKAGGTDTQYF
TGTGCCAGCAGTTATAAAGCGGGAGGCACAGATACGCAGTATTTT
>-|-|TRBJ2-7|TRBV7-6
CASSLRAQSSYEQYF
TGTGCCAGCAGTCTCAGGGCTCAGTCATCCTACGAGCAGTACTTC
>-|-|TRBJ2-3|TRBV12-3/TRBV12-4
CASRASGTHTDTQYF
TGTGCCAGCAGAGCCTCCGGGACCCACACAGATACGCAGTATTTT
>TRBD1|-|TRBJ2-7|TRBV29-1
CSVSSGGQFNEQYF
TGCAGCGTTTCCTCAGGGGGCCAGTTTAACGAGCAGTACTTC
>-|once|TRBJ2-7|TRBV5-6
CASSLEWQGGAPYEQYF
TGTGCCAGCAGCTTGGAGTGGCAGGGGGGGGCTCCCTACGAGCAGTACTTC
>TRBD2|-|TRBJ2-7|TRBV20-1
CSASLAGASSSYEQYF
TGCAGTGCTAGTCTAGCGGGGGCCTCAAGCTCCTACGAGCAGTACTTC
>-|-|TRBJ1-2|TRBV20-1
CSASSLADYGYTF
TGCAGTGCTAGCAGTTTGGCAGACTATGGCTACACCTTC
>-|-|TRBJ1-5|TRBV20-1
CSASGPQNGPQHF
TGCAGTGCTAGCGGGCCTCAAAACGGGCCCCAGCATTTT
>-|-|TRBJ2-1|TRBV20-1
CSGTLAGTPWMDEQFF
TGCAGTGGAACCCTTGCCGGGACGCCGTGGATGGATGAGCAGTTCTTC
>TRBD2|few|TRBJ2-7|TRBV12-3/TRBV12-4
CASSLDSGGGYEQYF
TGTGCCAGCAGTTTAGATAGCGGGGGTGGTTACGAGCAGTACTTC
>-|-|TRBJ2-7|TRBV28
CASSFPGIPYEQYF
TGTGCCAGCAGTTTCCCGGGTATCCCCTACGAGCAGTACTTC
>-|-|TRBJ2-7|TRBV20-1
CSARALTRSDSEQYF
TGCAGTGCTAGAGCCCTAACTAGGTCGGATTCCGAGCAGTACTTC
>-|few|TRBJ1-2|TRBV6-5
CASSYSIARTGYTF
TGTGCCAGCAGTTACTCGATTGCCAGGACCGGCTACACCTTC
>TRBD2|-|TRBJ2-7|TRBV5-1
CASSLNPGLAGGEQYF
TGCGCCAGCAGCTTGAACCCGGGACTAGCGGGAGGAGAGCAGTACTTC
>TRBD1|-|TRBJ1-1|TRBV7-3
CASSPQGVGQAEAFF
TGTGCCAGCAGCCCACAGGGGGTGGGGCAGGCGGAAGCTTTCTTT
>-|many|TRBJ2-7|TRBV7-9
CASSLARTPSSYEQYF
TGTGCCAGCAGCTTAGCTAGGACGCCCAGCTCCTACGAGCAGTACTTC
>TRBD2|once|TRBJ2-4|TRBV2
CASSEGTSGRGIQYF
TGTGCCAGCAGTGAAGGCACTAGCGGGAGGGGCATTCAGTACTTC
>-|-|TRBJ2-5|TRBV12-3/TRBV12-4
CASRPDGGWGEQYF
TGTGCCAGCAGACCCGATGGGGGCTGGGGGGAGCAGTACTTC
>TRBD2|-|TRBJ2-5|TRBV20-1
CSASVPSGIQETQYF
TGCAGTGCTAGCGTTCCTAGCGGGATCCAAGAGACCCAGTACTTC
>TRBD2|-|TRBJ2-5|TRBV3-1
CASSQDKLVASGHQETQYF
TGTGCCAGCAGCCAAGACAAATTGGTGGCTAGCGGGCACCAAGAGACCCAGTACTTC